This T cell receptor beta chain was profiled in a study of T cell changes during pregnancy in multiple sclerosis. Generated by immunoSEQ multiplex PCR, the TCRdb table keeps only in-frame clones and is missing some. The sample has fewer than 15,000 clones, 90% seen once. Trimming took off 0 bases at V and 1 base at J, with 7 bases between the two ends. Germline V gives CDR1 LGHNA, CDR2 YSLEER. The CDR3 is made up of 16 amino acids. The J gene is TRBJ2-6, the V gene TRBV4-3; possible D gene TRBD2, 6 bases. Specimen: CD8+ T cells from peripheral blood mononuclear cells, collected after pregnancy. The receptor comes from a female donor in good health, enrolled as a control in a pregnancy study. CDR3 nucleotides: TGCGCCAGCAGCCAAGATGGGACTTCTGGGGCCAACGTCCTGACTTTC. Translation gives CASSQDGTSGANVLTF.